This T cell receptor beta chain was captured by sequencing in a study of T cell changes during pregnancy in multiple sclerosis. Clones were read by immunoSEQ multiplex PCR, and TCRdb kept only the in-frame ones, dropping some. The sample contains 30,000 to 35,000 clones, about 91% of which appear only once. Per the germline V gene, CDR1 is SEHNR and CDR2 is FQNEAQ (reference sequence). The CDR3 runs to 15 residues. Trimming took off 1 base at V and 6 bases at J, with 13 bases between the two ends. The source of this sequence is a female donor with multiple sclerosis, enrolled in a pregnancy study. The rearrangement links TRBV7-9 to TRBJ2-1, with D perhaps TRBD2 (7 bases). This specimen was CD8+ T cells from peripheral blood mononuclear cells, taken in the second trimester of pregnancy. For the CDR3, the DNA is TGTGCCAGCAGCTTAGACGGGGGAGGGGGCAATGAGCAGTTCTTC. Its protein product is CASSLDGGGGNEQFF.